This T cell receptor beta chain emerged from a study of early T cells in non-severe SARS-CoV-2 infection (dated by TCRdb to about 2021). General notes on the study: Bulk RNA from unsorted whole blood was used for TCR sequencing, so alpha and beta chains could not be paired.

This clonotype was observed many times. The target of this receptor is not known. No base-level quality is on record; no much larger clone is a single base apart. This was a case-control study nested in a cohort of healthcare workers in London, UK, who had nasopharyngeal swab PCR tests and blood samples taken every week. Healthcare workers were recruited during the week of the UK lockdown, between 23 and 31 March 2020, and followed weekly for up to roughly 15 weeks. Trimming removed 0 bases from V and 0 bases from J, leaving 7 bases between the germline ends. From the cysteine up to the phenylalanine, the CDR3 has a length of 15 residues. The entry retains the CDR3 DNA only, 45 bases that are in frame from base 1. According to the germline V gene, CDR1 reads MNHNS and CDR2 reads SASEGT. Paper-wide results and their limitations: VDJdb matching was skewed toward anti-spike CD8 responses and likely underestimated virus-specific expansions, missing private and CD4 specificities.

The library came from 5' RACE. The listed sequencing device is NextSeq 500. The TCR library protocol attached unique molecular identifiers to individual cDNA molecules to correct for sequencing error and PCR bias. TCR alpha and beta chains were both sequenced, and the abundances of alpha and beta sequences in each sample were closely correlated with each other. Under the source paper's analysis protocol: Decombinator V4 was used to annotate TCR sequences for V gene, J gene and CDR3. Expanded TCRs were defined as changing significantly between any two time points under a Poisson model with p below 0.0001. TCR abundances were normalised to the total number of TCRs sequenced in each sample and reported as counts per million. MAIT TCRs were defined by TRAV1-2 paired with TRAJ12, TRAJ20 or TRAJ33, and iNKT TCRs by TRAV10 paired with TRAJ18. VDJdb, accessed on 1 November 2021, was searched for TCRs annotated for CMV, EBV and SARS-CoV-2, and TCRs annotated for more than one antigen were excluded. TCRdb trimmed the raw reads at Q25, called clones with MiXCR and kept productive beta chains. Each CDR3 protein gets just one entry, which takes the most common genes and DNA from the rows behind it. The V and J calls were not made by the authors but by TCRdb's processing. The sample profile shows around 66,000 distinct CDR3 sequences; approximately 6.1% of them were found once. Together, the top ten hold under 4% of the sample.

The sequencing used whole blood, collected at baseline. Here the chain combines TRBV6-1 and TRBJ2-3, and the D gene may be TRBD2, 5 bases matching. This receptor was identified in an adult who was a healthcare worker with PCR-confirmed SARS-CoV-2 infection or an uninfected control (not recorded which). The nucleotides read TGTGCCAGCAGTGAAGCGCGAGGGAGCACAGATACGCAGTATTTT. Translated, it reads CASSEARGSTDTQYF.